Described below is a single T cell receptor beta chain sequence and its context. The data originate from a study of CD8 T cells in Susac syndrome. An input of roughly 0.5 to 1 ug of RNA was subjected to reverse transcription using random hexamers. One entry per CDR3 protein results from TCRdb running MiXCR on the immunoSEQ multiplex PCR reads. The table lists some 180,000 distinct CDR3 sequences, approximately 93% of them singletons, with 0.1% to 0.12% in the top ten. V lost 2 bases, J lost 6 bases, and 8 bases lay in between. Germline CDR1 is LGHDT and CDR2 is YNNKEL (reference sequence). The length of the CDR3 is 12 residues.

Sample: CD4+ T cells from PBMCs. V usage is TRBV3-1 and J usage is TRBJ2-7; D call uncertain. The TCR sequence derives from a human donor in good health. The CDR3: CASSQSGFEQYV. CDR3 DNA: TGTGCCAGCAGCCAAAGTGGGTTCGAGCAGTACGTC.